What follows is one T cell receptor (beta chain) and its context. The antigen is not known. Here immunoSEQ multiplex PCR was the method, and the copy in TCRdb shows in-frame clones only, minus some. The table includes 11,000 or so clones, approximately 78% detected once. This record belongs to a study of T cells after posttransplantation cyclophosphamide. A marrow graft followed busulfan-fludarabine conditioning, with cyclophosphamide on days +3 and +4. General study findings and limits: Recipient CMV seropositivity and CMV reactivation strongly tracked TRB clonality.

The CDR3 loop spans 14 amino acids. This TCR was sampled from a female patient between 50 and 60 years old who received an allogeneic stem cell transplant from a related donor, was CMV-positive, and had no GVHD. The graft donor may be the source of some T cells. This sample comprised PBMCs, obtained after allogeneic stem cell transplant with posttransplant cyclophosphamide. The chain links TRBV21-1 to TRBJ1-5. TRBV21-1 is a pseudogene segment. CDR3 amino acids: CASSKERGNQPQHF. For the CDR3, the DNA is TGTGCCAGCAGCAAAGAGAGGGGCAATCAGCCCCAGCATTTT.